Following are 27 T cell receptor beta chains from one sample sequenced in a study of tumor and adjacent non-tumor tissue in lung cancer. The library came from three nested PCR rounds adapted from ARM-PCR protocols. Each CDR3 protein is one row after TCRdb ran MiXCR on the multiplex PCR reads. The sample carries more than 120,000 distinct CDR3 sequences, around 65% recorded once. This sample's RNA came from whole unsorted tissue. The sequenced sample consisted of lung tumor tissue. These receptors all stem from a man in his 60s with small cell lung cancer.

To note about this clonotype: The junction differs from germline at one of its ends, possibly a read error. This sequence joins TRBV11-2 and TRBJ2-3; 10 nucleotides match TRBD1. Per germline, CDR1 SGHAT and CDR2 FQNNGV. CDR3 size: 16 residues. CDR3 sequence (DNA): TGCGCCAGCAGCTTGTTAGGGACAGGGGTGGGAGATACGCAGTATTTT. Amino acids: CASSLLGTGVGDTQYF.

Of note for this clonotype: A much larger clone lies a single base off, so this may be a read error. This chain joins TRBV12-3 or TRBV12-4 and TRBJ1-6; D call uncertain. This CDR3 region has 12 residues. The CDR3 DNA reads as TGTGCCTGCAGTTATACGAATTCACCCCTCCACTTT. It specifies CACSYTNSPLHF.

As concerns this clonotype: The final CDR3 position lacks the conserved phenylalanine or tryptophan, pointing to a likely read error. The genes are TRBV11-3 and TRBJ1-1, with D possibly matching TRBD1 (6 bases). Germline CDR1 is SGHNT and CDR2 is YENEEA. The CDR3 has 13 residues. The CDR3 DNA reads TGTGCCAACAGCACTGAAGGGGGGACTGAAGCTTTCGTT. It encodes CANSTEGGTEAFV.

This clonotype was detected many times. The V gene is TRBV28, the J gene TRBJ1-5, with 11 bases lining up with TRBD1. The junction had 9 bases not matched to a gene; V was cut back by 5 bases and J by 6 bases. Germline-derived CDR1 and CDR2 are MDHEN and SYDVKM. The CDR3 has 16 amino acids. As DNA, the CDR3 is TGTGCCAGCAGTCCGCCGGACAGGGGGCTCGGTCAGCCCCAGCATTTT. It encodes CASSPPDRGLGQPQHF.

The V and J genes are TRBV28 and TRBJ2-1; 11 bases are shared with TRBD2. The germline V gene has CDR1 MDHEN and CDR2 SYDVKM. CDR3 length: 15 residues. After removal of 3 bases from V and 8 bases from J, the junction contained 6 bases not matched to a gene. CDR3 DNA: TGTGCCAGCAGTTTTGTTAGCGGGAGGGCGTATGAGCAGTTCTTC. Its protein is CASSFVSGRAYEQFF.

This clonotype is medium-sized. The genes are TRBV11-2 and TRBJ1-2, with a tentative D call TRBD1 (5 bases). The CDR3 is made up of 13 amino acids. CDR1 is SGHAT and CDR2 is FQNNGV in the germline V gene. V dropped 5 bases and J dropped 8 bases, with 15 bases sitting between them. The CDR3 here is CASSPDRGGGYTF. The CDR3 region has the DNA TGTGCCAGCAGCCCGGACCGCGGGGGGGGCTACACCTTC.

On this clonotype: A much bigger clone sits one base away, suggesting this may be a read error. This rearrangement joins TRBV5-1 to TRBJ2-2; TRBD1 agrees at 10 bases. The V gene end was trimmed by 2 bases and the J gene end by 1 base; junction bases not matched to a gene: 8. The CDR3 runs 18 residues. Per germline, CDR1 SGHRS and CDR2 YFSETQ. CDR3 bases: TGCGCCAGCAGCTTTCGCGGGACAGGGGATTTGAACACCGGGGAGCTGTTTTTT. It yields the protein CASSFRGTGDLNTGELFF.

In its sample, this clonotype was seen many times. The rearrangement links TRBV11-2 to TRBJ1-1; D is uncertain. The V end was cut by 4 bases, the J end by 10 bases, with 10 bases between. CDR1 is SGHAT, CDR2 FQNNGV, per germline. The CDR3 runs to 11 residues. In nucleotides, the CDR3 is TGTGCCAGCAGCTCCTCTAGGCTAGCTTTCTTT. This sequence encodes CASSSSRLAFF.

A note on this clonotype: It may be a read error: a sequence one base away is much more abundant. The chain employs TRBV20-1 and TRBJ1-4; weak D call: TRBD1 (5 bases). Trimming took 5 bases from V and 8 from J, leaving 15 bases between them. This CDR3 contains 13 residues. Germline V lookup: CDR1 DFQATT, CDR2 SNEGSKA (reference sequence). This CDR3 is CSAGAEDREKLFF. CDR3 bases: TGCAGTGCTGGGGCCGAAGACAGAGAAAAACTGTTTTTT.

This clonotype was seen more than once but under ten times. This sequence may be a read error, since a much larger clone differs from it by one base. Because it lacks the conserved phenylalanine or tryptophan at the end, this CDR3 is likely a read error. This chain joins TRBV11-2 and TRBJ1-1; no clear D gene. CDR1 SGHAT and CDR2 FQNNGV come from the germline V gene. The CDR3 has 15 residues. The ends were cut back, 0 bases at V and 6 bases at J, with 14 bases in the middle. The CDR3 protein is CASSLDRVKAAEAFL. CDR3 nucleotide sequence: TGTGCCAGCAGCTTAGATCGGGTTAAGGCGGCTGAAGCTTTCCTT.

This clonotype showed up many times. The rearrangement joins TRBV6-5 to TRBJ2-5, with D uncertain. There are 14 residues in the CDR3. The V and J ends lost 0 bases and 5 bases respectively, with 10 bases between them. Germline V gives CDR1 MNHEY, CDR2 SVGAGI. The DNA for the CDR3 is TGTGCCAGCAGTTACTCGATGGCATGGGAGACCCAGTACTTC. It yields the protein CASSYSMAWETQYF.

This clonotype was observed a handful of times. This chain joins TRBV7-9 and TRBJ1-4; 9 bases line up with TRBD1. The CDR3 contains 16 residues. V shed 5 bases and J 8 bases; nucleotides not matched to a gene: 12. CDR1 is SEHNR and CDR2 is FQNEAQ in the germline V gene (reference sequence). The CDR3 protein is CASSNNPGQGGEKLFF. DNA for the CDR3: TGTGCCAGCAGCAATAACCCGGGACAGGGAGGGGAAAAACTGTTTTTT. The entire variable domain, with the rest obtained from reference TRBV7-9 and TRBJ1-4, is as follows: DTGVSQNPRHKITKRGQNVTFRCDPISEHNRLYWYRQTLGQGPEFLTYFQNEAQLEKSRLLSDRFSAERPKGSFSTLEIQRTEQGDSAMYLCASSNNPGQGGEKLFFGSGTQLSVL.

This clonotype was recorded a few times. The J gene is TRBJ1-1, the V gene TRBV2; possibly TRBD1 for D (5 bases). CDR1 is SNHLY and CDR2 is FYNNEI in the germline V gene. The CDR3 is 14 residues long. The V and J ends lost 7 bases and 3 bases respectively, with 15 bases between them. CDR3 region: CASTNYGGDTEAFF. The CDR3 DNA sequence: TGTGCCAGCACTAACTACGGGGGTGACACTGAAGCTTTCTTT.

Remarks on this clonotype: A much bigger clone sits one base away, suggesting this may be a read error. The chain couples TRBV6-1 to TRBJ1-1; D perhaps matches TRBD1 (5 bases). From germline, CDR1 is MNHNS and CDR2 SASEGT. This CDR3 comprises 14 residues. The DNA for the CDR3 is TGTGCCAGCAGTACCAGGGAGGAGAACACTGGAGCTTTCTTT. Amino acids: CASSTREENTGAFF.

This clonotype was recorded once. The J gene is TRBJ2-7, the V gene TRBV6-1, with TRBD1 identical over 8 bases. CDR3 length: 14 amino acids. Germline CDR1 and CDR2: MNHNS and SASEGT. The CDR3 is CTSSEAWTGFEQCV. CDR3 in DNA: TGTACCAGTAGTGAAGCATGGACAGGGTTCGAGCAGTGCGTC.

The J gene is TRBJ2-1, the V gene TRBV27; TRBD1 or TRBD2 may be the D gene (7 bases each). Germline V gene sequence: CDR1 MNHEY, CDR2 SMNVEV (reference sequence). This CDR3 has 15 amino acids. The V gene lost 1 base and the J gene lost 5 bases, with 12 bases spanning the gap. The CDR3 here is CASSLLAGGDNEQFF. The CDR3 DNA follows: TGTGCCAGCAGTTTATTGGCAGGGGGGGACAATGAGCAGTTCTTC.

The table lists this clonotype with many counts. J is TRBJ2-1 and V is TRBV29-1; 12 bases agree with TRBD2. The CDR3 sequence is 15 residues long. V was pared by 7 bases and J by 3 bases, with 7 bases of the junction left unmatched. Germline CDR1 and CDR2: SQVTM and ANQGSEA. The CDR3 protein is CSGRRLAGDYNEQFF. CDR3 nucleotide sequence: TGCAGCGGCCGTCGACTAGCGGGAGACTACAATGAGCAGTTCTTC.

This clonotype appeared a few times. This chain joins TRBV29-1 and TRBJ2-1; TRBD2 matches 7 bases. Germline V lookup: CDR1 SQVTM, CDR2 ANQGSEA. Unmatched junction bases numbered 5, after V lost 0 bases and J lost 0 bases. The CDR3 loop spans 16 amino acids. The CDR3 nucleotides read TGCAGCGTTGAAGATCGCCAGCGGGGCTCCTACAATGAGCAGTTCTTC. This gives the protein CSVEDRQRGSYNEQFF.

Remarks on this clonotype: Because the CDR3 is missing its conserved closing phenylalanine or tryptophan, this is likely a read error. The chain carries TRBV20-1 and TRBJ2-3, with 9 bases matching TRBD2. There are 14 residues in the CDR3. V gave up 3 bases and J gave up 10 bases; unmatched junction bases: 11. CDR1 and CDR2 from the germline V gene are DFQATT and SNEGSKA (reference sequence). CDR3 amino acids: CSARRLAGLYAQYI. The CDR3 nucleotides are TGCAGTGCTAGGCGGCTAGCGGGACTCTATGCGCAGTATATT.

The chain employs TRBV12-3 or TRBV12-4 and TRBJ2-7; D gene ambiguous. The CDR3 length is 11 residues. Deletions cut 4 bases from V and 3 bases from J, with 4 bases between. The CDR3 region is CASSSGYEQYF. As DNA, the CDR3 is TGTGCCAGCAGTTCGGGCTACGAGCAGTACTTC.

This rearrangement joins TRBV20-1 to TRBJ2-7, with a tentative D call TRBD2 (6 bases). The V gene's germline CDR1 is DFQATT and CDR2 SNEGSKA (reference sequence). CDR3 length: 12 amino acids. Here the CDR3 reads CSATTSSYEQHV. DNA of the CDR3: TGCAGTGCTACTACTAGCTCATACGAGCAGCACGTC.

The sample holds a few counts of this clonotype. This chain links TRBV20-1 with TRBJ2-3; the D is unclear. The CDR3 runs to 14 residues. V gave up 6 bases and J gave up 4 bases, with 17 bases separating them. Germline CDR1 DFQATT, CDR2 SNEGSKA (reference sequence). The CDR3 reads CSALTPETSDTQYF. Written as DNA, the CDR3 is TGCAGTGCCTTGACCCCCGAGACGTCAGATACGCAGTATTTT.

This clonotype was counted many times. V and J are TRBV11-2 and TRBJ2-3; 12 bases align to TRBD1. The CDR3 length is 13 residues. CDR1 SGHAT and CDR2 FQNNGV come from the germline V gene. V lost 6 bases, J lost 6 bases, and 1 base stayed unmatched. The CDR3 DNA reads TGTGCCAGCAGTGGGACAGGGGGCGATACGCAGTATTTT. It translates to CASSGTGGDTQYF. The full variable domain, completed using reference TRBV11-2 and TRBJ2-3, is EAGVAQSPRYKIIEKRQSVAFWCNPISGHATLYWYQQILGQGPKLLIQFQNNGVVDDSQLPKDRFSAERLKGVDSTLKIQPAKLEDSAVYLCASSGTGGDTQYFGPGTRLTVL.

The gene calls are TRBV4-2 and TRBJ2-5, with TRBD2 as a possible D gene (7 bases). The CDR3 spans 18 residues. Deletions cut 3 bases from V and 4 bases from J, with 24 bases between. Germline V gene sequence: CDR1 LGHNA, CDR2 YNFKEQ. The CDR3 is CASSQELTGGHQVETQYF. As DNA, the CDR3 is TGTGCCAGCAGCCAGGAACTAACGGGGGGCCACCAAGTAGAGACCCAGTACTTC.

The rearrangement joins TRBV7-9 to TRBJ1-5; no clear D. The germline V gene encodes CDR1 SEHNR and CDR2 FQNEAQ (reference sequence). Trimming removed 7 bases at V and 10 bases at J, with 14 bases between. The CDR3 totals 12 residues. This CDR3 reads CASNRLGIPQHF. DNA of the CDR3: TGTGCCAGCAACCGTTTGGGTATCCCCCAGCATTTT. The variable domain in full, completed from reference TRBV7-9 and TRBJ1-5, reads DTGVSQNPRHKITKRGQNVTFRCDPISEHNRLYWYRQTLGQGPEFLTYFQNEAQLEKSRLLSDRFSAERPKGSFSTLEIQRTEQGDSAMYLCASNRLGIPQHFGDGTRLSIL.

This clonotype appeared many times. The chain has TRBV6-2 or TRBV6-3 and TRBJ2-7; tentatively, D is TRBD1 (5 bases). V was trimmed by 6 bases and J by 4 bases, leaving 19 bases between them. Germline CDR1 MNHEY, CDR2 SVGEGT. The CDR3 is 15 amino acids. Written as DNA, the CDR3 is TGTGCCAGCAGGAAAAGGGGCCTGCAAGGATACGAGCAGTACGTC. It encodes CASRKRGLQGYEQYV.

Points on this clonotype: Compared with germline, one end of the junction differs, possibly owing to a read error. The J gene is TRBJ2-3, the V gene TRBV7-3, with D maybe TRBD2 (8 bases). The CDR3 covers 15 residues. Germline assignment: CDR1 SGHTA and CDR2 FQGTGA. CDR3 residues: CASTPDSGGTDMQYF. The CDR3 bases are TGTGCCAGCACCCCGGACTCGGGGGGGACAGATATGCAGTATTTT. The full variable domain, rest sourced from reference TRBV7-3 and TRBJ2-3, is GAGVSQTPSNKVTEKGKYVELRCDPISGHTALYWYRQSLGQGPEFLIYFQGTGAADDSGLPNDRFFAVRPEGSVSTLKIQRTERGDSAVYLCASTPDSGGTDMQYFGPGTRLTVL.